Below are 3 T cell receptor beta chains sequenced from a single sample in a study of CD8+ T cells in alopecia areata. Isolated RNA was reverse transcribed into cDNA used as the sequencing template. The protocol was immunoSEQ multiplex PCR, while the TCRdb copy is restricted to in-frame clones and leaves out a portion. The table includes 180,000 or so clones, 45% to 60% detected once. The treatment: oral pan-JAK inhibitor, 5-10 mg twice daily. The starting material was CD8+ T cells sorted from blood, obtained at week 52, from a patient treated with tofacitinib. Receptor source: a human donor with alopecia areata.

Only a few counts were recorded for this clone. In DNA, the CDR3 is TGTGCCAGTAGTACCGGGACAGGTCTCCAAGAGACCCAGTACTTC. Protein: CASSTGTGLQETQYF. The V call is TRBV19, the J call TRBJ2-5; 8 bases are shared with TRBD1. This CDR3 comprises 15 residues. The V segment lost 4 bases and the J segment 1 base; nucleotides outside the gene matches: 5. The V gene's germline CDR1 is LNHDA and CDR2 SQIVND (reference sequence). Looking up the rest from reference TRBV19 and TRBJ2-5 gives the full variable domain: DGGITQSPKYLFRKEGQNVTLSCEQNLNHDAMYWYRQDPGQGLRLIYYSQIVNDFQKGDIAEGYSVSREKKESFPLTVTSAQKNPTAFYLCASSTGTGLQETQYFGPGTRLLVL.

The chain carries TRBV5-1 and TRBJ2-7; no reliable D call. The germline gives CDR1 SGHRS, CDR2 YFSETQ. Trimming pared 4 bases from V and 2 bases from J, leaving 10 bases between. The CDR3 totals 13 residues. The CDR3: CASSPERAYEQYF. CDR3 in DNA: TGCGCCAGCAGCCCGGAACGGGCCTACGAGCAGTACTTC.

This clone turned up a few times. Additional DNA sequences in this sample encode the identical CDR3. The rearrangement joins TRBV27 to TRBJ2-1; the D gene is possibly TRBD1 (6 bases). CDR1 and CDR2 from the germline V gene are MNHEY and SMNVEV (reference sequence). The CDR3 runs 14 residues. Trimming took 0 bases from V and 7 from J, leaving 10 bases between them. The DNA of the CDR3 is TGTGCCAGCAGTTTATCGAGCAGGGGAAATGAGCAGTTCTTC. The encoded protein is CASSLSSRGNEQFF.